This note documents a single TCR beta chain sequence. What it binds is unknown. The data were taken from a study of shared clonotypes between healthy human individuals. Study-wide results and limits: Around 5% of naive CD4 clonotypes were common to a handful of donors. Against clonotypes common to all four donors, non-shared ones had lower generation probabilities.

The assay was carried out at the deep level. Here immunoSEQ multiplex PCR was the method, and the copy in TCRdb shows in-frame clones only, minus some. The table shows approximately 940,000 clones, with approximately 76% occurring only once. This CDR3 has 14 residues. J gave up 3 bases and V 1 base, and 1 base lay outside the gene matches. Germline V lookup: CDR1 SGHAT, CDR2 FQNNGV. The V gene is TRBV11-2, the J gene TRBJ2-7, with TRBD2 identical over 9 bases. This receptor was taken from a man in his late teens or twenties in good health. The sequenced sample was memory CD4+ T cells sorted from blood. Indicated subset: CD45RA-negative fraction. Here the CDR3 DNA reads TGTGCCAGCAGCTTAGCAGCGGGGGGCTACGAGCAGTACTTC. Its translation is CASSLAAGGYEQYF.